This T cell receptor beta chain came from a study of T cell responses to AZD1222 COVID-19 vaccine. Notes on the study in general: Two AZD1222 administrations were followed by greater Spike-specific TCR breadth and depth. Along spike, vaccine-associated CD4 TCRs were found throughout, with dominance at 160-218 and 743-854. Most donors were white British and more were female, and clonal diversity was possibly underestimated.

Sequencing was performed with immunoSEQ multiplex PCR; in TCRdb, only in-frame clones are kept and a portion is missing. Here the sample spans about 120,000 clones, roughly 92% being singletons. The CDR3 runs 14 residues. Germline assignment: CDR1 SGHTA and CDR2 FQGNSA. V dropped 0 bases and J dropped 4 bases, with 7 bases sitting between them. About this clone: The target antigen is unknown. At the DNA level, this CDR3 is encoded by other sequences in the same sample as well.

The specimen was peripheral blood, collected on day 0 of AZD1222 vaccination. The receptor comes from an adult in good health. The V call is TRBV7-2, the J call TRBJ1-5; TRBD1 might be the D (6 bases). CDR3 in DNA: TGTGCCAGCAGCTTAGCCAGGGGAAATCAGCCCCAGCATTTT. This gives the protein CASSLARGNQPQHF.